This TCR beta chain was captured in a study of blood T cell repertoires in COVID-19. Germline V gives CDR1 LNHNV, CDR2 YYDKDF (reference sequence). V shed 5 bases and J 2 bases; nucleotides not matched to a gene: 8. The CDR3 extends over 15 amino acids. This clone was found a few times. The protocol was immunoSEQ multiplex PCR, while the TCRdb copy is restricted to in-frame clones and leaves out a portion. The sample records some 260,000 clones, just over 85% being singletons. The sample taken for sequencing was peripheral blood. The chain combines TRBV15 with TRBJ2-5, with TRBD2 matching 7 bases. The sequence came from an elderly man with acute or convalescent COVID-19. In nucleotides, the CDR3 is TGTGCCACCAGCGAAACTAGCGCTGTACAAGAGACCCAGTACTTC. This encodes CATSETSAVQETQYF.